This TCR beta chain came from a study of cytomegalovirus exposure and HLA in healthy donors. Study-wide results and caveats: Cytomegalovirus association was listed for about 160 TCR beta chains. Across donors, most TCRs were seen rarely, yet some public ones were widespread. DRB1 had the most TCR associations and HLA-C the fewest, a later analysis found, with rates varying by HLA locus. Some V segments (TRBV6-2 and TRBV6-3 among them) were excluded as indistinguishable.

Remarks on this clone: What it recognizes is unknown.

The PCR had 60 Vbeta and 13 Jbeta primers. Produced via immunoSEQ multiplex PCR; TCRdb's table is partial and in-frame only. This sample has 70,000 to 100,000 clones, with 75% to 85% found just once. The CDR3 runs to 18 residues. With V trimmed by 4 bases and J by 1 base, 7 bases remained unmatched. Germline-derived CDR1 and CDR2 are LGHNA and YNFKEQ. The sequencing input was PBMCs. The clonotype originates from a man aged 50 to 60 in good health and CMV-seropositive. The rearrangement joins TRBV4-2 to TRBJ2-6; 10 bases agree with TRBD1. The CDR3 protein is CASSRTGTGESGANVLTF. The CDR3 coding sequence is TGTGCCAGCAGCCGGACCGGGACAGGGGAATCTGGGGCCAACGTCCTGACTTTC.